The sample holds many counts of the clone carrying this T cell receptor beta chain. Its antigen is not known. Library construction for TCR beta used iRepertoire HTBI primers and Arm-PCR of CDR3 regions. Each CDR3 protein is one row after TCRdb ran MiXCR on the multiplex PCR reads. The data show some 500,000 distinct CDR3 sequences, roughly 14% seen once. The germline CDR1 and CDR2 sequences are SGHTA and FQGNSA. The CDR3 length is 14 residues. V lost 5 bases and J 4 bases, leaving 14 bases between the germline ends. The data were taken from a study of regulatory T cells in long-lasting Graves disease. Study-wide context: Duration of antithyroid drug therapy among newly diagnosed Graves' patients was under 3 months.

Time point noted: newly diagnosed GD, antithyroid drugs for less than 3 months. RNA from PBMCs was the source of the TCR library. Findings of the study overall: For persistent Graves' patients, TCR diversity was lower than for newly diagnosed ones.

These data are also associated with another study on T cells in Graves' hyperthyroidism and ophthalmopathy. Per that study: Researchers defined stable Graves' hyperthyroidism as no ophthalmopathy progression within 18 months. Patients with ophthalmopathy were separated from those with stable hyperthyroidism by a 13 V-J model.

The sequences come from peripheral blood mononuclear cells (PBMCs), collected at new diagnosis, from a patient treated with antithyroid drugs. This sequence originates from a young man with Graves disease. V usage is TRBV7-2 and J usage is TRBJ2-5; D may correspond to TRBD1 or TRBD2 (6 bases each). The CDR3 loop is CASSLGGAGETQYF. The DNA of the CDR3 is TGTGCCAGCAGCCTCGGGGGCGCGGGAGAGACCCAGTACTTC. The variable domain in full, completed from reference TRBV7-2 and TRBJ2-5, reads GAGVSQSPSNKVTEKGKDVELRCDPISGHTALYWYRQSLGQGLEFLIYFQGNSAPDKSGLPSDRFSAERTGGSVSTLTIQRTQQEDSAVYLCASSLGGAGETQYFGPGTRLLVL.